This entry describes one TCR beta chain. Its antigen remains unidentified. No quality values exist for individual bases; no much larger clone is one base distant. Library preparation used RT-PCR. The sequencer was an Illumina MiSeq. Through fastp at Q25 and MiXCR, TCRdb rebuilt clones from the public reads, retaining in-frame beta chains. One record per CDR3 amino acid sequence lists the most common genes and DNA. Counted in this sample were hundreds of thousands of distinct CDR3 sequences; 14% of them appeared once. 3% to 4.5% of the sample rests with the top ten. This entry comes from a study (dated by TCRdb to the mid-2010s). From the cysteine through the phenylalanine, the CDR3 covers 16 amino acids. Only CDR3 DNA is held: 48 bases, read in frame from base 1. CDR1 and CDR2, looked up from the germline V gene, are SGHRS and YFSETQ. The V and J ends are trimmed by 0 bases and 4 bases, leaving 15 bases between them.

The rearranged chain carries TRBV5-1 and TRBJ2-3; the D region possibly corresponds to TRBD2 (6 bases align). This receptor was taken from a female donor in good health, serving as a healthy control. The specimen sequenced was memory CD4+ T cells from blood. The CDR3 here reads CASSLGLAVEADTQYF. The nucleotides read TGCGCCAGCAGCTTGGGGTTAGCGGTCGAGGCAGATACGCAGTATTTT.